The 14 T cell receptor beta chains listed next were all sequenced from one sample in a study of long-term antiretroviral therapy in people with HIV. It was version v3.0 of the immunoSEQ assay that was run at survey level. Libraries were prepared by immunoSEQ multiplex PCR; TCRdb keeps only in-frame clonotypes and omits some of them. The sample has about 12,000 clones, around 79% seen once. The material was unsorted PBMCs, obtained 3 to 3.2 years before starting antiretroviral therapy. These receptors all stem from a man in his forties with HIV.

This chain joins TRBV7-9 and TRBJ1-1; D ambiguous. This CDR3 has 13 residues. With 1 base removed from V and 3 bases from J, the gap between germline ends came to 6 bases. Looked up from germline, CDR1 is SEHNR and CDR2 is FQNEAQ (reference sequence). The CDR3: CASSLVRDTEAFF. In nucleotides, the CDR3 is TGTGCCAGCAGCTTAGTCCGTGACACTGAAGCTTTCTTT.

Only one count was recorded for this clone. The chain joins TRBV9 to TRBJ2-5, with a tentative D call TRBD1 (6 bases). The CDR3 length is 14 residues. The V gene lost 0 bases and the J gene lost 5 bases, with 11 bases spanning the gap. Germline CDR1 is SGDLS and CDR2 is YYNGEE. CDR3 residues: CASSVAPRGETQYF. CDR3 nucleotide sequence: TGTGCCAGCAGCGTAGCCCCTAGGGGGGAGACCCAGTACTTC.

As DNA, the CDR3 is TGTGCCAGCAGCCAAGCCGAGGGGGGGTCCTACGAGCAGTACTTC. It encodes CASSQAEGGSYEQYF. The rearrangement joins TRBV4-2 to TRBJ2-7; tentative D call: TRBD2 (7 bases). Germline V gene lookup returns CDR1 LGHNA and CDR2 YNFKEQ. The CDR3 totals 15 residues. Trimming cost V 1 base and J 1 base, with 11 bases left between them.

This chain connects TRBV6-4 to TRBJ2-2; 8 nucleotides match TRBD1. The CDR3 loop spans 17 amino acids. V was clipped by 9 bases and J by 3 bases; unmatched bases: 15. Germline CDR1 is MRHNA and CDR2 is SNTAGT. The CDR3 DNA sequence: TGTGCCAGAAGGACAGGGTCGGGCGAGAGTGACACCGGGGAGCTGTTTTTT. Residues: CARRTGSGESDTGELFF.

The chain recombines TRBV10-2 with TRBJ2-2; 10 bases agree with TRBD2. Germline CDR1 and CDR2: WSHSY and SAAADI. After removal of 8 bases from V and 6 bases from J, the junction contained 12 bases not matched to a gene. The CDR3 sequence is 16 residues long. The CDR3 spells CASGGKSGREAGELFF. The CDR3 DNA sequence: TGCGCCAGCGGGGGAAAAAGCGGGAGGGAGGCCGGGGAGCTGTTTTTT.

A single count supports this clone. V gene TRBV5-4 combines with J gene TRBJ2-3; D is ambiguous. The CDR3 has 12 amino acids. The germline V and J ends were trimmed by 0 bases and 4 bases, with 3 bases remaining between them. In germline, CDR1 is SGHNT, CDR2 YYREEE (reference sequence). CDR3 protein: CASSLGSDTQYF. CDR3 nucleotide sequence: TGTGCCAGCAGCTTGGGATCAGATACGCAGTATTTT.

By frequency in the sample, this clone is medium-sized (0.01 to 0.1%). The gene calls are TRBV15 and TRBJ2-1; 8 bases map to TRBD2. Looked up from germline, CDR1 is LNHNV and CDR2 is YYDKDF (reference sequence). This CDR3 has 14 residues. Losses at the gene ends were 7 bases for V and 5 bases for J; bases not matched to a gene: 7. CDR3 DNA: TGTGCCACCACCCCGGGAGGGGCAGACAATGAGCAGTTCTTC. Its translation: CATTPGGADNEQFF.

V usage is TRBV28 and J usage is TRBJ2-3, with 7 bases matching TRBD2. Unmatched junction bases numbered 11, after V lost 5 bases and J lost 0 bases. This CDR3 is 17 amino acids long. The V gene's germline CDR1 is MDHEN and CDR2 SYDVKM. CDR3 bases: TGTGCCAGCAGTAGTCTAGCGGCCAGTCCTAGCACAGATACGCAGTATTTT. Amino acids: CASSSLAASPSTDTQYF.

The chain has TRBV29-1 and TRBJ2-7; D remains ambiguous. The V end lost 4 bases, the J end lost 0 bases, and 4 bases lay between the germline ends. The germline V gene has CDR1 SQVTM and CDR2 ANQGSEA. The length of the CDR3 is 11 residues. The DNA for the CDR3 is TGCAGCGTTGGTCACTCCTACGAGCAGTACTTC. It translates to CSVGHSYEQYF.

The chain has TRBV4-3 and TRBJ2-3; D remains ambiguous. Deletions cut 1 base from V and 0 bases from J, with 8 bases between. In germline, CDR1 is LGHNA, CDR2 YSLEER. This CDR3 comprises 15 residues. The CDR3 DNA sequence: TGCGCCAGCAGCCAAGTGTTCAGTAGCACAGATACGCAGTATTTT. It is translated as CASSQVFSSTDTQYF.

The chain is built from TRBV30 and TRBJ1-4; no reliable D call. The germline V and J ends were trimmed by 0 bases and 2 bases, with 10 bases remaining between them. Germline loops: CDR1 GTSNPN, CDR2 SVGIG (reference sequence). This CDR3 has 15 amino acids. CDR3 bases: TGTGCCTGGAGTGTGGATTGGGGTACTAATGAAAAACTGTTTTTT. This sequence encodes CAWSVDWGTNEKLFF.

The V gene is TRBV27, the J gene TRBJ2-3; D unresolved. V lost 5 bases and J lost 3, with 9 bases in between. The CDR3 is made up of 13 amino acids. The germline CDR1 and CDR2 sequences are MNHEY and SMNVEV (reference sequence). CDR3 DNA: TGTGCCAGCAGTATACACCTAACAGATACGCAGTATTTT. Its translation: CASSIHLTDTQYF.

The chain uses TRBV27 and TRBJ2-7; the D gene is possibly TRBD2 (5 bases). Germline CDR1 MNHEY, CDR2 SMNVEV (reference sequence). V was clipped by 3 bases and J by 4 bases, with 7 bases between them. This CDR3 comprises 12 residues. The CDR3 nucleotides read TGTGCCAGCAGTTTTACGGGGTACGAGCAGTACTTC. The encoded protein is CASSFTGYEQYF.

The genes are TRBV15 and TRBJ2-4; unclear D gene. Deletions cut 0 bases from V and 8 bases from J, with 8 bases between. This CDR3 region has 13 residues. Germline V lookup: CDR1 LNHNV, CDR2 YYDKDF (reference sequence). The CDR3, as DNA: TGTGCCACCAGCAGAGATAACCGGGACATTCAGTACTTC. Translating gives CATSRDNRDIQYF.